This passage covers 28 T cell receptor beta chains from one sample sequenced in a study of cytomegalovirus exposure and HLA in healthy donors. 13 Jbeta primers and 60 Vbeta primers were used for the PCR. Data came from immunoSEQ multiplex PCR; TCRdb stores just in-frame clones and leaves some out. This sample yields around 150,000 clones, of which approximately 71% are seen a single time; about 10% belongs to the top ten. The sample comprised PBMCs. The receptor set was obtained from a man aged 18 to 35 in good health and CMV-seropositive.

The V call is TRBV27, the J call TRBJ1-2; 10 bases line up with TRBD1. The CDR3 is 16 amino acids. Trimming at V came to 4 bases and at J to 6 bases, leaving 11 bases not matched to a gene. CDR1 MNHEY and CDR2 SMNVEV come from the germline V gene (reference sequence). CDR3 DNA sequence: TGTGCCAGCAGTTCTCGACAGGGGGCGAGGAATCATGGCTACACCTTC. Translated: CASSSRQGARNHGYTF.

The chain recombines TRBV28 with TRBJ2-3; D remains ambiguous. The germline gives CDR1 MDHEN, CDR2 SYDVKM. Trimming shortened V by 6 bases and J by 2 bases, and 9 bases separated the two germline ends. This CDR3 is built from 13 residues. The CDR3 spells CASRVYSTDTQYF. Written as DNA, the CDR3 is TGTGCCAGCAGGGTCTATTCCACAGATACGCAGTATTTT.

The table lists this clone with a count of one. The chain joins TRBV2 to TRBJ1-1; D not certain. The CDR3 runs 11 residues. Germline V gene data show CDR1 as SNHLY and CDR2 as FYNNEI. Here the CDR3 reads CASQRYTEAFF. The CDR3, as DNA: TGTGCTTCTCAACGGTACACTGAAGCTTTCTTT.

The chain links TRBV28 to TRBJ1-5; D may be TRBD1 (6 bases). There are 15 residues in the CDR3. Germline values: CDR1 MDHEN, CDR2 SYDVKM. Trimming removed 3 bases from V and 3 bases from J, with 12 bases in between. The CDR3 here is CASSFAGAFNQPQHF. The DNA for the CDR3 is TGTGCCAGCAGTTTTGCGGGGGCTTTCAATCAGCCCCAGCATTTT.

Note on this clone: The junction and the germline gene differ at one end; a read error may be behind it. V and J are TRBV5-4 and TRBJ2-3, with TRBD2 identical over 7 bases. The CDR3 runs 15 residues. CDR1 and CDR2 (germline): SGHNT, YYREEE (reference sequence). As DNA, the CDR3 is TGTTCCAGCAGCACCGGGGGTGCGGGAGCGGGTACGCAGTATTTT. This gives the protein CSSSTGGAGAGTQYF.

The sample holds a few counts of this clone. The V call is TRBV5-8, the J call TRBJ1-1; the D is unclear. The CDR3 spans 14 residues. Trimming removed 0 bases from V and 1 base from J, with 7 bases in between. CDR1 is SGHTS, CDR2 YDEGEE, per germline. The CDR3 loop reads CASSLARWNTEAFF. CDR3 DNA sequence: TGTGCCAGCAGCTTGGCGCGGTGGAACACTGAAGCTTTCTTT.

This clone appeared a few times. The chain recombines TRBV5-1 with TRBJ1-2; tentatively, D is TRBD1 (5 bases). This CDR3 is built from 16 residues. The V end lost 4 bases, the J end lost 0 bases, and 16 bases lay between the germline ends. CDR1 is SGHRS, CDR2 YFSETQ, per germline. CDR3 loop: CASSDGRGATNYGYTF. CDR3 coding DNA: TGCGCCAGCAGCGATGGGAGGGGCGCCACTAACTATGGCTACACCTTC.

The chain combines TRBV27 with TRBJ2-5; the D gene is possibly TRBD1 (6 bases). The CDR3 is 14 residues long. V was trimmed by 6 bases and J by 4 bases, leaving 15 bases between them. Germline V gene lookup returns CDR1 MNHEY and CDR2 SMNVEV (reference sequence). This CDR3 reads CASSPTTGPETQYF. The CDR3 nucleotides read TGTGCCAGCAGCCCTACGACAGGCCCAGAGACCCAGTACTTC.

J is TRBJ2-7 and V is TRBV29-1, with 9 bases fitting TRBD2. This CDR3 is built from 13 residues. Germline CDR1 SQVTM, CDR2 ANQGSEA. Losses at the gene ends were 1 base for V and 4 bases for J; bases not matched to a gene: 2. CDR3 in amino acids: CSVEGSGSYEQYF. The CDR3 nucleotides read TGCAGCGTTGAAGGTAGCGGGAGTTACGAGCAGTACTTC.

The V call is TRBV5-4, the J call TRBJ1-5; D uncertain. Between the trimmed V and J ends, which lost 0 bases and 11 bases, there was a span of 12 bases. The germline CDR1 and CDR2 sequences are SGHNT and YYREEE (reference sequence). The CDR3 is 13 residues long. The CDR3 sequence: CASSLGDGGSQHF. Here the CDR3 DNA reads TGTGCCAGCAGCTTGGGCGACGGAGGGTCCCAGCATTTT.

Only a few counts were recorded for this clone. CDR3 sequence: CASSLGADVLGELFF. In DNA form, the CDR3 reads TGCGCCAGCAGCTTGGGAGCGGATGTCCTGGGGGAGCTGTTTTTT. V usage is TRBV5-1 and J usage is TRBJ2-2; D is possibly TRBD2 (5 bases). V lost 0 bases and J 8 bases, leaving 14 bases between the germline ends. This CDR3 has 15 amino acids. Germline-derived CDR1 and CDR2 are SGHRS and YFSETQ.

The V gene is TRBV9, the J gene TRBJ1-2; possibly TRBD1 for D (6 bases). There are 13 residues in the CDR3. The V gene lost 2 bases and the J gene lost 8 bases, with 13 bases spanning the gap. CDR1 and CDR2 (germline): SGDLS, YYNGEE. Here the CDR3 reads CASSVLQGQGYTF. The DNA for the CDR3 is TGTGCCAGCAGCGTTCTACAGGGTCAGGGCTACACCTTC.

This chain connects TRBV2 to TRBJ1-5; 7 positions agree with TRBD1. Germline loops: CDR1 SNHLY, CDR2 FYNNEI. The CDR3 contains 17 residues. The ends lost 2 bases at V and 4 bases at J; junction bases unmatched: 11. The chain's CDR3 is CASSELFGDRKNQPQHF. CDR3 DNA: TGTGCCAGCAGTGAACTGTTTGGGGACAGAAAAAATCAGCCCCAGCATTTT.

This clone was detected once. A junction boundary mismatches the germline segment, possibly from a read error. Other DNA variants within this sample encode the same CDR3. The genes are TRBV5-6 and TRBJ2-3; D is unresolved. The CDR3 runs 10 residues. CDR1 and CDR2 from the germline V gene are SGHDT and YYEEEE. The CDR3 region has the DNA TGCGCCCCCGCCGGGGATACGCAGTATTTT. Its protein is CAPAGDTQYF.

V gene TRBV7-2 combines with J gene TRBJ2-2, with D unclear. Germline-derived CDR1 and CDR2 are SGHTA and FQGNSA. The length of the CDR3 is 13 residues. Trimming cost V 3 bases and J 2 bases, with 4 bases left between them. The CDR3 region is CASSFPNTGELFF. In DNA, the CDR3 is TGTGCCAGCAGCTTTCCTAACACCGGGGAGCTGTTTTTT.

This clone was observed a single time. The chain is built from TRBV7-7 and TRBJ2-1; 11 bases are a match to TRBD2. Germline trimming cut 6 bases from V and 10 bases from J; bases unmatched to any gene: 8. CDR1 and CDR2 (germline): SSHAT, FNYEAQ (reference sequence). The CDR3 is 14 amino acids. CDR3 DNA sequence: TGTGCCAGCAGTTATCAGGGACTAGCGGACGAGCAGTTCTTC. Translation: CASSYQGLADEQFF.

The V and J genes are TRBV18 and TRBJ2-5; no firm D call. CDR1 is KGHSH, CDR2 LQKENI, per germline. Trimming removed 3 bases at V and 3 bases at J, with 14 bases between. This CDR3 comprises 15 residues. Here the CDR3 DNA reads TGTGCCAGCTCACCGGCGTTCCAGGCAGAAGAGACCCAGTACTTC. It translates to CASSPAFQAEETQYF.

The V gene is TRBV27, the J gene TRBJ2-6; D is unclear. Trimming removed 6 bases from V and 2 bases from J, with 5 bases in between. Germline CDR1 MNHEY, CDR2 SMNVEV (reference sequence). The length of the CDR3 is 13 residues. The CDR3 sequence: CASRRTGANVLTF. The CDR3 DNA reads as TGTGCCAGCAGGCGAACTGGGGCCAACGTCCTGACTTTC.

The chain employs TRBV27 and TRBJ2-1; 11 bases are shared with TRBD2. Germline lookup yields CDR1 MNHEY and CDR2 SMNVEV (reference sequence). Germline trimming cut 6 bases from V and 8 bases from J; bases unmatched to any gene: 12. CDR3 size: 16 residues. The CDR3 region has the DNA TGTGCCAGCAGCCAAACTAGCGGGAGACGAGGAGATGAGCAGTTCTTC. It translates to CASSQTSGRRGDEQFF.

CDR3 sequence: CASSRTSGGYEQYF. CDR3 nucleotides: TGTGCCAGCAGCCGGACTAGCGGAGGATACGAGCAGTACTTC. The rearrangement joins TRBV14 to TRBJ2-7; 10 positions match TRBD2. V lost 4 bases, J lost 4 bases, and 4 bases stayed unmatched. Germline-derived CDR1 and CDR2 are SGHDN and FVKESK. The CDR3 length is 14 residues.

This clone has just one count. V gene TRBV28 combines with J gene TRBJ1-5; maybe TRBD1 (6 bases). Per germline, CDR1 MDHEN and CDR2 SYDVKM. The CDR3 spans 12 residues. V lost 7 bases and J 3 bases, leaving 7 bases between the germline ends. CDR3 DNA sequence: TGTGCCAGCACAGGGGCCAATCAGCCCCAGCATTTT. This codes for CASTGANQPQHF.

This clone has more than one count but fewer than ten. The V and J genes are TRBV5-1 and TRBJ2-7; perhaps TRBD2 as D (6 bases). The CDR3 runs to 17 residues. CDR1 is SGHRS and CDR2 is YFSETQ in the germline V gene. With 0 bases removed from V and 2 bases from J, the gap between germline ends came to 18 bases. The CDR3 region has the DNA TGCGCCAGCAGCTTGGCCTTCCCGGGAGATCCTACCTACGAGCAGTACTTC. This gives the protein CASSLAFPGDPTYEQYF.

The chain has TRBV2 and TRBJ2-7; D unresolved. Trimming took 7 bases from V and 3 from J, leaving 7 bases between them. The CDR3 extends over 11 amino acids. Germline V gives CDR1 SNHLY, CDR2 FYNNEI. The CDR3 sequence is CASTANYEQYF. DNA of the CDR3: TGTGCCAGCACCGCGAACTACGAGCAGTACTTC.

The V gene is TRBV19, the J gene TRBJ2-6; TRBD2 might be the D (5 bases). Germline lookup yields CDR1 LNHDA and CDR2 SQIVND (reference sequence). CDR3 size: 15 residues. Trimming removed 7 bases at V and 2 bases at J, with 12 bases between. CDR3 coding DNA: TGTGCCAGTAATGACGAGGGTGCTGGGGCCAACGTCCTGACTTTC. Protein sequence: CASNDEGAGANVLTF.

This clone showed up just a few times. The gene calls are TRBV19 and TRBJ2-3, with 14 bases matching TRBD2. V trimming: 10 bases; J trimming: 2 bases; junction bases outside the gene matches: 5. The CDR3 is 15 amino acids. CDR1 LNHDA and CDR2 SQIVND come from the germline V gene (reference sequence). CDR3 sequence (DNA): TGTGCCACCTCGACTAGCGGGAGGGTCACAGATACGCAGTATTTT. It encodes CATSTSGRVTDTQYF.

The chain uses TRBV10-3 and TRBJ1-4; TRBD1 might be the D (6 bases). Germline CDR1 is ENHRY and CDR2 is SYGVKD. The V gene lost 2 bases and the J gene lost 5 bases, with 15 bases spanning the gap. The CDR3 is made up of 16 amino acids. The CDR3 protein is CAISERGAGPNEKLFF. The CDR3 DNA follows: TGTGCCATCAGTGAGCGGGGGGCGGGGCCGAATGAAAAACTGTTTTTT.

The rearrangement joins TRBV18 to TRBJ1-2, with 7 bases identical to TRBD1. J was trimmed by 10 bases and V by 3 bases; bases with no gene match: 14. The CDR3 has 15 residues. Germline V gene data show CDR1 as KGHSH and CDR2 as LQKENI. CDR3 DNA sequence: TGTGCCAGCTCACCCGATCCACCAGGGGGGTTTGACTACACCTTC. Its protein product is CASSPDPPGGFDYTF.

CDR3 bases: TGCGCCAGCAGCCCACAGGGGGCCGGAAACACCATATATTTT. Protein: CASSPQGAGNTIYF. The chain uses TRBV5-1 and TRBJ1-3; 9 bases match TRBD1. The length of the CDR3 is 14 residues. J lost 4 bases, V lost 4 bases, and 3 bases had no gene match. Germline lookup yields CDR1 SGHRS and CDR2 YFSETQ.